This T cell receptor beta chain was recovered during a study of cytomegalovirus exposure and HLA in healthy donors. At the level of the study: The 100 to 150 validation repertoires, a later analysis reported, used the same platform as the approximately 730 repertoires from the first cohort. General study points: In vitro assays verified that a few CMV-associated chains recognized CMV antigens specifically. Both high specificity and high sensitivity reportedly marked the classifier's diagnosis of cytomegalovirus status.

Using immunoSEQ multiplex PCR, the repertoire was profiled, and TCRdb retains in-frame clones only, with some absent. The profile shows under 250,000 clones, approximately 90% of them singletons. The donors were members of the validation cohort comprising approximately 110 subjects, separate from the roughly 680-subject first cohort. CDR3 length: 15 residues. J lost 2 bases, V lost 1 base, and 5 bases had no gene match. Looked up from germline, CDR1 is MNHNS and CDR2 is SASEGT. As concerns this clone: Its antigen is not identified.

The sequenced sample consisted of PBMCs. This clonotype was sampled from a man younger than 35 in good health and CMV-seronegative. The chain recombines TRBV6-1 with TRBJ2-7; 7 bases match TRBD1. CDR3 DNA sequence: TGTGCCAGCAGTGAAGTTTTGACAGGGCCCTACGAGCAGTACTTC. Translation gives CASSEVLTGPYEQYF.